There are many counts of the clone carrying this T cell receptor (beta chain). The TCRbeta library was prepared with unique molecular identifiers. MiXCR, run by TCRdb on the PCR reads, gives a single entry per CDR3 protein. The table shows 400,000 to 500,000 distinct CDR3 sequences, with about a tenth occurring only once. The sample belongs to a study of T-cell reconstitution after alpha-beta-depleted transplantation in children. Unmatched junction bases numbered 6, after V lost 2 bases and J lost 7 bases. Germline V gene lookup returns CDR1 SGHTS and CDR2 YDEGEE. The CDR3 is 15 residues long. The chain recombines TRBV5-8 with TRBJ2-1; 10 nucleotides align to TRBD2. This clonotype was obtained from a human donor who donated a stem cell graft to a child with acute myeloid leukemia. Sequencing was performed on PBMCs from the stem cell graft donor, taken from the stem cell graft. CDR3 coding DNA: TGTGCCAGCAGCTTTTATACTAGCGGGGCAAATGAGCAGTTCTTC. Translated: CASSFYTSGANEQFF.